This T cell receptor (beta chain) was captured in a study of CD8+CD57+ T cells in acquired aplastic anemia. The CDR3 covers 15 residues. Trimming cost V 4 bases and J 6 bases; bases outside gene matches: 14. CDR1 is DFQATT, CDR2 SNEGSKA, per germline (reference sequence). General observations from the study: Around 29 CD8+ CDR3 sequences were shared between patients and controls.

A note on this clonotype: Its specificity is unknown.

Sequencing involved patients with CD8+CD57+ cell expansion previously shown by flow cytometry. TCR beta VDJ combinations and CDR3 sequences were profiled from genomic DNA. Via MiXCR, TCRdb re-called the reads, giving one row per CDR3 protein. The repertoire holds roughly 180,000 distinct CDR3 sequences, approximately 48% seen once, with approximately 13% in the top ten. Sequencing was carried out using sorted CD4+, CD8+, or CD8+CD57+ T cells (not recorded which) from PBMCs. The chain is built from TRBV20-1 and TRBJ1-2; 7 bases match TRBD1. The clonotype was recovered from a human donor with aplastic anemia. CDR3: CSANPDRAAGNGYTF. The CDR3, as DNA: TGCAGTGCTAACCCTGACAGGGCGGCCGGAAATGGCTACACCTTC.